These 22 T cell receptor beta chains were all obtained from the same sample, sequenced in a study of shared clonotypes between healthy human individuals. Sequenced by immunoSEQ multiplex PCR; TCRdb stores in-frame clones only, minus some. The sample consists of about a million clones, approximately 80% of them appearing once. Sequenced material: memory CD4+ T cells from PBMCs. Noted subset: CD45RA-negative fraction. These receptors all come from a man younger than 35 in good health. Some clones in this sample may be carry-over from other donors' samples.

The V and J genes are TRBV7-9 and TRBJ1-3, with a possible D match to TRBD1 (6 bases). Germline V gene sequence: CDR1 SEHNR, CDR2 FQNEAQ (reference sequence). The length of the CDR3 is 15 residues. V was cut by 4 bases and J by 0 bases, with 10 bases left in between. CDR3 coding DNA: TGTGCCAGCAGCTCTCCGGGGGCCTCTGGAAACACCATATATTTT. Its protein product is CASSSPGASGNTIYF. Complete variable domain (other parts from reference TRBV7-9 and TRBJ1-3): DTGVSQNPRHKITKRGQNVTFRCDPISEHNRLYWYRQTLGQGPEFLTYFQNEAQLEKSRLLSDRFSAERPKGSFSTLEIQRTEQGDSAMYLCASSSPGASGNTIYFGEGSWLTVV.

The V and J genes are TRBV15 and TRBJ1-5, with D unresolved. Germline lookup yields CDR1 LNHNV and CDR2 YYDKDF (reference sequence). V lost 0 bases to trimming and J lost 2 bases, with 8 bases between them. CDR3 size: 15 residues. This CDR3 is CATSRDHRGNQPQHF. The CDR3 nucleotides are TGTGCCACCAGCAGAGATCATAGGGGCAATCAGCCCCAGCATTTT. The full variable domain, rest sourced from reference TRBV15 and TRBJ1-5, is DAMVIQNPRYQVTQFGKPVTLSCSQTLNHNVMYWYQQKSSQAPKLLFHYYDKDFNNEADTPDNFQSRRPNTSFCFLDIRSPGLGDTAMYLCATSRDHRGNQPQHFGDGTRLSIL.

The J gene is TRBJ1-2, the V gene TRBV19; the match to TRBD1 covers 11 bases. J gave up 1 base and V 4 bases, and 5 bases lay outside the gene matches. There are 16 residues in the CDR3. Germline loops: CDR1 LNHDA, CDR2 SQIVND (reference sequence). DNA of the CDR3: TGTGCCAGTAGTAAACACGGGACAGGGGGTAACTATGGCTACACCTTC. Residues: CASSKHGTGGNYGYTF.

The V and J genes are TRBV7-2 and TRBJ1-6, with TRBD1 matching 7 bases. The V and J ends lost 5 bases and 3 bases, in that order; junction bases with no gene match: 10. The CDR3 consists of 17 residues. Per germline, CDR1 SGHTA and CDR2 FQGNSA. The CDR3 spells CASSLNLRDSYNSPLHF. The CDR3 nucleotides read TGTGCCAGCAGCCTTAACCTCCGGGACAGCTATAATTCACCCCTCCACTTT.

This clone was detected a few times. The rearrangement uses TRBV14 and TRBJ2-2; D unclear. The CDR3 has 14 amino acids. Per the germline V gene, CDR1 is SGHDN and CDR2 is FVKESK. The V end lost 4 bases, the J end lost 6 bases, and 12 bases lay between the germline ends. The CDR3 spells CASSLVTLSGELFF. CDR3 in DNA: TGTGCCAGCAGCCTCGTAACCCTCTCCGGGGAGCTGTTTTTT.

The V and J genes are TRBV29-1 and TRBJ2-1, with D tentatively TRBD1 (5 bases). This CDR3 comprises 12 residues. Germline-derived CDR1 and CDR2 are SQVTM and ANQGSEA. The ends were cut back, 5 bases at V and 7 bases at J, with 12 bases in the middle. CDR3: CSVHPGRNEQFF. The DNA of the CDR3 is TGCAGCGTTCATCCAGGGCGAAATGAGCAGTTCTTC.

The chain has TRBV2 and TRBJ2-7; TRBD1 matches at 7 bases. The germline V gene has CDR1 SNHLY and CDR2 FYNNEI. Germline trimming cut 2 bases from V and 1 base from J; bases unmatched to any gene: 5. The CDR3 consists of 15 residues. This CDR3 reads CASSEMGTVSYEQYF. The CDR3 nucleotides are TGTGCCAGCAGTGAAATGGGGACAGTATCCTACGAGCAGTACTTC. Variable domain in full (rest from reference TRBV2 and TRBJ2-7): EPEVTQTPSHQVTQMGQEVILRCVPISNHLYFYWYRQILGQKVEFLVSFYNNEISEKSEIFDDQFSVERPDGSNFTLKIRSTKLEDSAMYFCASSEMGTVSYEQYFGPGTRLTVT.

CDR3 sequence reads: CTATGTGGGYEQYF. CDR3 nucleotide sequence: TGCACCGCCACCGGGACAGGGGGCGGGTACGAGCAGTACTTC. This chain uses TRBV29-1 with TRBJ2-7; 12 nucleotides line up with TRBD1. The CDR3 runs to 14 residues. Germline CDR1 and CDR2: SQVTM and ANQGSEA.

V is TRBV11-3 and J is TRBJ2-5; D gene unclear. The CDR3 totals 13 residues. Germline CDR1 reads SGHNT; CDR2 reads YENEEA. V was shortened by 5 bases and J by 4 bases, with 11 bases between the two germline ends. The CDR3 nucleotides are TGTGCCAGCAGCCCACCGGCTGCAGAGACCCAGTACTTC. It translates to CASSPPAAETQYF. The complete variable domain, with remaining parts taken from reference TRBV11-3 and TRBJ2-5, reads EAGVVQSPRYKIIEKKQPVAFWCNPISGHNTLYWYLQNLGQGPELLIRYENEEAVDDSQLPKDRFSAERLKGVDSTLKIQPAELGDSAVYLCASSPPAAETQYFGPGTRLLVL.

CDR3 in amino acids: CASSPSRESEAFF. The CDR3, as DNA: TGTGCCAGCAGCCCCTCCCGGGAATCTGAAGCTTTCTTT. The rearrangement links TRBV7-3 to TRBJ1-1; D is undetermined. CDR3 size: 13 residues. Trimming took off 5 bases at V and 6 bases at J, with 13 bases between the two ends. Looked up from germline, CDR1 is SGHTA and CDR2 is FQGTGA. Drawing the rest from reference TRBV7-3 and TRBJ1-1, the complete variable domain is GAGVSQTPSNKVTEKGKYVELRCDPISGHTALYWYRQSLGQGPEFLIYFQGTGAADDSGLPNDRFFAVRPEGSVSTLKIQRTERGDSAVYLCASSPSRESEAFFGQGTRLTVV.

This clone was seen a handful of times. Other DNA sequences from this sample encode an identical CDR3 as well. The CDR3 coding sequence is TGCGCCAGCAGCTTGGAGGGGCGCCTAGAGACCCAGTACTTC. Translating gives CASSLEGRLETQYF. This sequence joins TRBV5-1 and TRBJ2-5, with D possibly TRBD1 on 5 matching bases. Deletions cut 0 bases from V and 4 bases from J, with 10 bases between. The CDR3 contains 14 residues. Per germline, CDR1 SGHRS and CDR2 YFSETQ. The entire variable domain, with the rest obtained from reference TRBV5-1 and TRBJ2-5, is as follows: KAGVTQTPRYLIKTRGQQVTLSCSPISGHRSVSWYQQTPGQGLQFLFEYFSETQRNKGNFPGRFSGRQFSNSRSEMNVSTLELGDSALYLCASSLEGRLETQYFGPGTRLLVL.

The chain carries TRBV4-1 and TRBJ2-3, with 10 bases that match TRBD2. CDR3 length: 14 residues. V shed 6 bases, J shed 5 bases, and the junction held 5 bases outside the gene matches. CDR1 MGHRA and CDR2 YSYEKL come from the germline V gene. CDR3 protein: CASSRGTSEDTQYF. CDR3 DNA sequence: TGCGCCAGCAGTCGGGGGACTAGCGAAGATACGCAGTATTTT.

The chain's CDR3 is CASRETRGLTSGNTIYF. DNA of the CDR3: TGTGCCAGCAGGGAAACCCGCGGGCTCACATCTGGAAACACCATATATTTT. The chain recombines TRBV6-1 with TRBJ1-3, with no clear D. Germline CDR1 reads MNHNS; CDR2 reads SASEGT. V was shortened by 6 bases and J by 1 base, with 19 bases between the two germline ends. CDR3 length equals 17 residues.

The gene calls are TRBV28 and TRBJ2-3; 13 bases map to TRBD2. The V gene's germline CDR1 is MDHEN and CDR2 SYDVKM. The CDR3 spans 15 residues. The J segment lost 6 bases and the V segment lost 7 bases, leaving 7 bases of the junction unmatched. In DNA, the CDR3 is TGTGCCAGCACTACTAGCGGGAGGGTTAGGGATACGCAGTATTTT. Its translation is CASTTSGRVRDTQYF.

The chain couples TRBV30 to TRBJ1-6, with 7 positions matching TRBD1. The CDR3 runs to 14 residues. V shed 8 bases and J 7 bases; nucleotides not matched to a gene: 11. Germline V CDR1 and CDR2: GTSNPN, SVGIG (reference sequence). The CDR3 spells CAGNLGTANSPLHF. The CDR3 DNA is TGTGCCGGGAACCTCGGGACAGCCAATTCACCCCTCCACTTT.

This clone was counted between two and nine times. The V gene is TRBV28, the J gene TRBJ2-3; 10 bases agree with TRBD2. The CDR3 has 20 residues. The V and J ends lost 7 bases and 0 bases, in that order; junction bases with no gene match: 19. Germline V gene lookup returns CDR1 MDHEN and CDR2 SYDVKM. Here the CDR3 reads CASTSYARLAGHTSTDTQYF. The CDR3 coding sequence is TGTGCCAGCACCTCTTATGCGAGACTAGCGGGTCATACTAGCACAGATACGCAGTATTTT. The complete variable domain, with remaining parts taken from reference TRBV28 and TRBJ2-3, reads DVKVTQSSRYLVKRTGEKVFLECVQDMDHENMFWYRQDPGLGLRLIYFSYDVKMKEKGDIPEGYSVSREKKERFSLILESASTNQTSMYLCASTSYARLAGHTSTDTQYFGPGTRLTVL.

V gene TRBV28 combines with J gene TRBJ1-2; weak D call: TRBD1 (5 bases). Per germline, CDR1 MDHEN and CDR2 SYDVKM. The CDR3 contains 16 residues. Trimming left V 8 bases short and J 0 bases short, with 19 bases between. CDR3 DNA: TGTGCCAGCGGGGCCAGGGTCTTCAAACCTAACTATGGCTACACCTTC. Amino acids: CASGARVFKPNYGYTF.

This clone appeared once. The V call is TRBV4-2, the J call TRBJ2-1; tentative D call: TRBD1 (5 bases). This CDR3 spans 16 amino acids. V lost 4 bases, J lost 5 bases, and 18 bases lay in between. Germline CDR1 LGHNA, CDR2 YNFKEQ. The CDR3 loop is CASSRYGTGENNEQFF. The CDR3 DNA follows: TGTGCCAGCAGCCGATACGGTACAGGAGAAAACAATGAGCAGTTCTTC.

This chain links TRBV6-5 with TRBJ2-7; D not resolved. Trimming pared 7 bases from V and 3 bases from J, leaving 13 bases between. Germline-derived CDR1 and CDR2 are MNHEY and SVGAGI. The CDR3 covers 13 residues. As DNA, the CDR3 is TGTGCCAGCACCGGTAGAGGCGTCTACGAGCAGTACTTC. Translating gives CASTGRGVYEQYF.

This rearrangement joins TRBV10-2 to TRBJ2-5; 13 nucleotides agree with TRBD2. Trimming took 6 bases from V and 3 from J; bases not matched to a gene: 10. Germline V gene sequence: CDR1 WSHSY, CDR2 SAAADI. This CDR3 spans 17 amino acids. CDR3 amino acids: CASRPTSGRVQEETQYF. The CDR3 DNA is TGCGCCAGCAGACCTACTAGCGGGAGGGTCCAAGAAGAGACCCAGTACTTC.

J is TRBJ2-1 and V is TRBV19, with D possibly TRBD2 on 5 matching bases. V was pared by 4 bases and J by 3 bases, with 13 bases between. The germline gives CDR1 LNHDA, CDR2 SQIVND (reference sequence). The CDR3 runs to 15 residues. Written as DNA, the CDR3 is TGTGCCAGTAGTACATCAACCGGGGACTACAATGAGCAGTTCTTC. This sequence encodes CASSTSTGDYNEQFF.

The V and J genes are TRBV29-1 and TRBJ2-7, with D possibly called TRBD1 or TRBD2 (5 bases each). CDR1 is SQVTM and CDR2 is ANQGSEA in the germline V gene. Trimming took 4 bases from V and 9 from J, leaving 16 bases between them. This CDR3 has 12 residues. CDR3 coding DNA: TGCAGCGTTGGGCAGGGAGATGGACGGCAGTACTTC. Its translation: CSVGQGDGRQYF.